One sample yielded the 12 T cell receptor beta chains listed below, sequenced in a study of OX40 agonist ivuxolimab in advanced cancers. Profiling relied on immunoSEQ multiplex PCR, and the TCRdb table lists in-frame clones only, not all of them. The sample has about 82,000 clones, 86% seen once; the top ten hold 5.5% to 7%. The material sequenced was CD4+ or CD8+ T cells sorted from blood, taken in a trial of the OX40 agonist ivuxolimab. The receptors derive from an adult with an advanced solid tumor such as melanoma, head and neck, liver or kidney cancer.

The rearrangement uses TRBV27 and TRBJ2-5; the D call may be TRBD1 or TRBD2 (5 bases each). Trimming shortened V by 4 bases and J by 5 bases, and 11 bases separated the two germline ends. This CDR3 has 13 residues. Germline V gives CDR1 MNHEY, CDR2 SMNVEV (reference sequence). Here the CDR3 DNA reads TGTGCCAGCAGTTCCCACCGGGACGAGACCCAGTACTTC. Amino acids: CASSSHRDETQYF.

V and J are TRBV5-1 and TRBJ2-1, with 7 bases aligning to TRBD2. CDR3 size: 19 residues. Germline loops: CDR1 SGHRS, CDR2 YFSETQ. V lost 0 bases, J lost 3 bases, and 15 bases stayed unmatched. CDR3 coding DNA: TGCGCCAGCAGCTTGGGGCCCCCTAGGTTTTTAGCGGGCTACAATGAGCAGTTCTTC. Residues: CASSLGPPRFLAGYNEQFF.

The V gene is TRBV9, the J gene TRBJ1-3; 10 nucleotides align to TRBD1. CDR3 length: 15 amino acids. V lost 3 bases to trimming and J lost 6 bases; unmatched junction nucleotides: 6. Germline V gene sequence: CDR1 SGDLS, CDR2 YYNGEE. The CDR3, as DNA: TGTGCCAGCAGCGATGGACAGGGGGGTCCAAACACCATATATTTT. Translated: CASSDGQGGPNTIYF.

This chain connects TRBV6-5 to TRBJ1-2; 9 positions match TRBD1. V was pared by 6 bases and J by 4 bases, with 9 bases of the junction left unmatched. Germline loops: CDR1 MNHEY, CDR2 SVGAGI. There are 15 residues in the CDR3. The CDR3 loop reads CASSRQTGGGYGYTF. The CDR3 DNA sequence: TGTGCCAGCAGCCGACAGACAGGGGGGGGCTATGGCTACACCTTC.

This rearrangement joins TRBV18 to TRBJ2-2; D remains unclear. The CDR3 loop spans 14 amino acids. V gave up 2 bases and J gave up 3 bases, with 7 bases separating them. CDR1 and CDR2 from the germline V gene are KGHSH and LQKENI. CDR3 in amino acids: CASSPGMDTGELFF. CDR3 in DNA: TGTGCCAGCTCACCAGGGATGGACACCGGGGAGCTGTTTTTT. Based on the CDR3 plus reference TRBV18 and TRBJ2-2, the full variable domain is NAGVMQNPRHLVRRRGQEARLRCSPMKGHSHVYWYRQLPEEGLKFMVYLQKENIIDESGMPKERFSAEFPKEGPSILRIQQVVRGDSAAYFCASSPGMDTGELFFGEGSRLTVL.

This chain connects TRBV5-1 to TRBJ1-4, with 12 bases matching TRBD1. Germline CDR1 SGHRS, CDR2 YFSETQ. Trimming at V came to 5 bases and at J to 2 bases, leaving 4 bases not matched to a gene. The CDR3 extends over 16 amino acids. The DNA of the CDR3 is TGCGCCAGCAGGCCGGGGACAGGGGGCACTAATGAAAAACTGTTTTTT. It encodes CASRPGTGGTNEKLFF.

The chain's CDR3 is CASSADFVSYNEQFF. DNA for the CDR3: TGTGCCAGCAGTGCCGACTTCGTCAGTTACAATGAGCAGTTCTTC. The V gene is TRBV6-4, the J gene TRBJ2-1; the D is unclear. Germline V gene data show CDR1 as MRHNA and CDR2 as SNTAGT. The germline V and J ends were trimmed by 4 bases and 4 bases, with 14 bases remaining between them. This CDR3 comprises 15 residues.

This chain uses TRBV5-4 with TRBJ1-6; D perhaps matches TRBD1 (5 bases). V gave up 1 base and J gave up 7 bases, with 12 bases separating them. Germline-derived CDR1 and CDR2 are SGHNT and YYREEE (reference sequence). CDR3 length: 15 amino acids. The CDR3 protein is CASSLRQGENSPLHF. CDR3 DNA: TGTGCCAGCAGCTTGAGGCAGGGTGAGAATTCACCCCTCCACTTT.

The rearrangement joins TRBV27 to TRBJ1-2; perhaps TRBD1 as D (6 bases). V shed 1 base and J shed 3 bases, with 12 bases lying between them. The CDR3 totals 15 residues. Germline loops: CDR1 MNHEY, CDR2 SMNVEV (reference sequence). CDR3 nucleotides: TGTGCCAGCAGTTTATACGCCGGGACACACTATGGCTACACCTTC. This gives the protein CASSLYAGTHYGYTF.

This chain connects TRBV11-2 to TRBJ2-7; possible D gene TRBD1, 5 bases. CDR3 length equals 14 residues. Germline V gene lookup returns CDR1 SGHAT and CDR2 FQNNGV. With 1 base removed from V and 3 bases from J, the gap between germline ends came to 10 bases. The CDR3 loop reads CASSLGGRLYEQYF. As DNA, the CDR3 is TGTGCCAGCAGCTTAGGGGGCCGCCTCTACGAGCAGTACTTC.

This chain connects TRBV6-5 to TRBJ1-2, with D unclear. Trimming stripped 4 bases from V and 3 bases from J, with 12 bases between. CDR3 length equals 14 residues. CDR1 is MNHEY, CDR2 SVGAGI, per germline. The CDR3 region is CASSWGAGDYGYTF. The CDR3 nucleotides read TGTGCCAGCAGTTGGGGAGCTGGGGACTATGGCTACACCTTC.

CDR3 nucleotide sequence: TGTGCCAGTACCCCCCTCGCAGGGGTGGATCAGCCCCAGCATTTT. It is translated as CASTPLAGVDQPQHF. V gene TRBV19 combines with J gene TRBJ1-5; D might be TRBD1 (6 bases). The V end was cut by 7 bases, the J end by 5 bases, with 18 bases between. Germline CDR1 LNHDA, CDR2 SQIVND (reference sequence). This CDR3 region has 15 residues.